This TCR beta chain was recovered during a study of cytotoxic CD8 clonotypes in ibrutinib-treated CLL. TCRdb keeps only in-frame clones here, not all; method: immunoSEQ multiplex PCR. The sample contains approximately 300,000 clones, around four fifths of which appear only once. The germline gives CDR1 ENHRY, CDR2 SYGVKD. The CDR3 spans 16 residues. The V gene lost 7 bases and the J gene lost 1 base, with 20 bases spanning the gap. This receptor was obtained from a human donor with chronic lymphocytic leukemia. The sequenced sample was PBMCs, obtained before ibrutinib treatment. The chain links TRBV10-3 to TRBJ2-7; perhaps D is TRBD1 or TRBD2 (5 bases each). CDR3 region: CAITQIRGVSSYEQYF. The CDR3 DNA reads TGTGCCATCACCCAGATACGAGGGGTTTCGTCCTACGAGCAGTACTTC.